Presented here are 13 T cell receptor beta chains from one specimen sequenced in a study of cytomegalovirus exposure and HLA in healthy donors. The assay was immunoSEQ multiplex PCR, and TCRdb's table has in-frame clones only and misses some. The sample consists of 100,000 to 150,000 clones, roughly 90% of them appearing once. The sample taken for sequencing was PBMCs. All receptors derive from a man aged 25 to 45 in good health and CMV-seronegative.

As DNA, the CDR3 is TGCGCCAGCAACTTCGCACAGGGCTACGAGCAGTACTTC. Protein product: CASNFAQGYEQYF. V is TRBV10-1 and J is TRBJ2-7; the D gene is possibly TRBD1 (6 bases). CDR1 is WNHNN and CDR2 is SYGVQD in the germline V gene (reference sequence). The V end lost 7 bases, the J end lost 3 bases, and 13 bases lay between the germline ends. CDR3 size: 13 residues.

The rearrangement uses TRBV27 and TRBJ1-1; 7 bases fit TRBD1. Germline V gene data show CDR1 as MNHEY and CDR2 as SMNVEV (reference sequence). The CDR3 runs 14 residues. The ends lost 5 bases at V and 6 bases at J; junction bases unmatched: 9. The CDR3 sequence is CASSPYRDSAEAFF. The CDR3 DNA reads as TGTGCCAGCAGTCCCTATCGGGACAGCGCTGAAGCTTTCTTT.

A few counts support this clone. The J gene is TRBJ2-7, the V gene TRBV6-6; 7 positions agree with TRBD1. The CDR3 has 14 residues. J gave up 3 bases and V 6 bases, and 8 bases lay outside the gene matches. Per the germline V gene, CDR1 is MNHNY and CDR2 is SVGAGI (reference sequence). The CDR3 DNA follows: TGTGCCAGCAGCAAGTGGGACAGCCTCTACGAGCAGTACTTC. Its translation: CASSKWDSLYEQYF.

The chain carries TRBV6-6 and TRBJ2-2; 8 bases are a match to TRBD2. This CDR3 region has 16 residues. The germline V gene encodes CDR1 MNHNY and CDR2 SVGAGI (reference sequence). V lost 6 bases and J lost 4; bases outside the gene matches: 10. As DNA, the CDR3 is TGTGCCAGCAGCAAGGCGGCTAGCGGGCCCACCGGGGAGCTGTTTTTT. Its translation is CASSKAASGPTGELFF.

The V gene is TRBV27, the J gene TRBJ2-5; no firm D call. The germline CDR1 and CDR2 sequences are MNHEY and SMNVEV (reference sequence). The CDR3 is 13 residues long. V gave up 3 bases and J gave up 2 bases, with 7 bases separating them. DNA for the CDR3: TGTGCCAGCAGTTTCTGGCGGCAAGAGACCCAGTACTTC. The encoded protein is CASSFWRQETQYF.

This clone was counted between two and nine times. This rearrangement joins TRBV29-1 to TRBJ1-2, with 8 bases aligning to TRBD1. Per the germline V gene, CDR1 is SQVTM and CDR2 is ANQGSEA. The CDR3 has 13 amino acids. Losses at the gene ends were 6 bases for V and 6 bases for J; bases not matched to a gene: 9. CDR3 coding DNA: TGCAGCGTCGAAACCGGGACAGGAGATGGCTACACCTTC. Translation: CSVETGTGDGYTF.

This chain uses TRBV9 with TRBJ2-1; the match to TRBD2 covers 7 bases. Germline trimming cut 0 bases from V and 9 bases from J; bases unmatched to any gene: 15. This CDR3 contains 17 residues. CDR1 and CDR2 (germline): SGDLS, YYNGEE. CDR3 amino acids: CASSVATGLGAVSEQFF. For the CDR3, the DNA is TGTGCCAGCAGCGTAGCTACCGGACTAGGGGCCGTAAGTGAGCAGTTCTTC.

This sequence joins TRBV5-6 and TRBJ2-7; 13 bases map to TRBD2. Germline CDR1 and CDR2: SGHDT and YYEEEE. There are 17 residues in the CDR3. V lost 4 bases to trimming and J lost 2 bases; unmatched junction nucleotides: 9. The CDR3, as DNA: TGTGCCAGCAGCACAGGACTAGCGGGAGAGTTGGCCTACGAGCAGTACTTC. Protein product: CASSTGLAGELAYEQYF.

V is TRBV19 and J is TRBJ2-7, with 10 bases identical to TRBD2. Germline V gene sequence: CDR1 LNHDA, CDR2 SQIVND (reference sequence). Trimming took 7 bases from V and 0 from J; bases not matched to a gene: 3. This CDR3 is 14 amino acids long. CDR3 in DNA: TGTGCCAGTAAGACTAGCGGGCCCTCCTACGAGCAGTACTTC. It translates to CASKTSGPSYEQYF.

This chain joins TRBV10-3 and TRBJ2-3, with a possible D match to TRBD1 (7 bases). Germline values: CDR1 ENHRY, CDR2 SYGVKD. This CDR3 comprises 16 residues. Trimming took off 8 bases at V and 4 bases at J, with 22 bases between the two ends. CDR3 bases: TGTGCCATCGGCGGTACTCAGGGGGGTAAGGCAGATACGCAGTATTTT. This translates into CAIGGTQGGKADTQYF.

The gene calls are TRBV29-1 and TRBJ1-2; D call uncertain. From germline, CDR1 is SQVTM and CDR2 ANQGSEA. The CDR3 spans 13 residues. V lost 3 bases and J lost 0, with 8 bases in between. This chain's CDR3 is CSVDTETNYGYTF. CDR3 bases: TGCAGCGTTGATACAGAAACTAACTATGGCTACACCTTC. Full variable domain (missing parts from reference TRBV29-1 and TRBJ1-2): SAVISQKPSRDICQRGTSLTIQCQVDSQVTMMFWYRQQPGQSLTLIATANQGSEATYESGFVIDKFPISRPNLTFSTLTVSNMSPEDSSIYLCSVDTETNYGYTFGSGTRLTVV.

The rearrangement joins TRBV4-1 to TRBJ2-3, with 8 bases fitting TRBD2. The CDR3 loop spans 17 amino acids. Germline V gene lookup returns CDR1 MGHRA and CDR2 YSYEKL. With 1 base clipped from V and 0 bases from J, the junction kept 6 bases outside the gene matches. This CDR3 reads CASSQAVTSGSTDTQYF. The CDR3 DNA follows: TGCGCCAGCAGCCAAGCCGTAACTAGCGGTAGCACAGATACGCAGTATTTT.

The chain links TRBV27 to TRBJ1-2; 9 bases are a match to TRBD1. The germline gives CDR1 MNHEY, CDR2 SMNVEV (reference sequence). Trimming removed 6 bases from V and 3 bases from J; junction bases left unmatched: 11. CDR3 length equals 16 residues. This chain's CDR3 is CASSLGQGPNYYGYTF. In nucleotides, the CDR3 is TGTGCCAGCAGCCTGGGACAGGGCCCTAATTACTATGGCTACACCTTC.